This T cell receptor (beta chain) was retrieved from a study of shared clonotypes between healthy human individuals. Repertoires were generated with immunoSEQ multiplex PCR, while TCRdb's copy carries only in-frame clones and drops some. The sample includes fewer than 1.6 million clones, 98% to 99% of them seen just once. With regard to this clone: Antigen specificity is unknown.

Splitting the CD4+ cells yielded a CD45RA+ naive subset and a CD45RA-negative memory subset. Findings and limits, study-wide: Clonotypes not shared had lower generation probabilities than those common to all four donors.

V was pared by 5 bases and J by 3 bases, with 1 base of the junction left unmatched. This CDR3 spans 14 amino acids. Looked up from germline, CDR1 is SGHNT and CDR2 is YENEEA. The chain employs TRBV11-3 and TRBJ2-1; 10 bases are a match to TRBD2. The sequence came from a man aged 30 to 39 in good health. Sample: naive CD4+ T cells sorted from blood. Noted subset: CD45RA+ positively selected. The CDR3 spells CASSPSGSYNEQFF. In DNA, the CDR3 is TGTGCCAGCAGCCCTAGCGGGAGCTACAATGAGCAGTTCTTC.